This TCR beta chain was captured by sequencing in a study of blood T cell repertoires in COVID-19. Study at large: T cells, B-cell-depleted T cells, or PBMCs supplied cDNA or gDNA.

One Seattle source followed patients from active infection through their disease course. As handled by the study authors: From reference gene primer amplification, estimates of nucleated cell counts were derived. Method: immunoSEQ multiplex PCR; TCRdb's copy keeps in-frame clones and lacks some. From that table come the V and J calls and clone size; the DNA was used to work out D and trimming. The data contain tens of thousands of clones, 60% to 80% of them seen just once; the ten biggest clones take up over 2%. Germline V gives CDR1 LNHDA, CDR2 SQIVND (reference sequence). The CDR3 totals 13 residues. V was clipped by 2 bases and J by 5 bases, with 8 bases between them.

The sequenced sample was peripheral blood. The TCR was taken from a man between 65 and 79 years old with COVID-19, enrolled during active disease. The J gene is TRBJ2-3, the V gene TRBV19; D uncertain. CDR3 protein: CASSIFMRDTQYF. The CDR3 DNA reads TGTGCCAGTAGTATATTTATGCGAGATACGCAGTATTTT. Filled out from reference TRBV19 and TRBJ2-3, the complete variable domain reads DGGITQSPKYLFRKEGQNVTLSCEQNLNHDAMYWYRQDPGQGLRLIYYSQIVNDFQKGDIAEGYSVSREKKESFPLTVTSAQKNPTAFYLCASSIFMRDTQYFGPGTRLTVL.